The rows below give T cell receptor beta chains drawn from one sample of a study of T cell responses to AZD1222 COVID-19 vaccine. The method was immunoSEQ multiplex PCR; TCRdb's version includes in-frame clones alone and lacks a portion of them. The repertoire includes approximately 72,000 clones, about 89% of them detected once, and roughly 30% sits in the top ten. Source: peripheral blood, taken 28 days after the second AZD1222 dose. These TCRs come from an adult who received the AZD1222 COVID-19 vaccine. The CDR3 runs from the conserved cysteine through the conserved F or W. Fields, in order: clone size, D gene, V gene, J gene, CDR3 protein, CDR3 DNA. A D gene is named only where the DNA matches it firmly. Clone size, where shown, is once, few, many, or a class for clones that have expanded.

clone_size: -
d_call: TRBD1
v_call: TRBV7-3
j_call: TRBJ2-7
cdr3_aa: CASSLSGGTNEQYF
cdr3_nt: TGTGCCAGCAGCTTATCAGGGGGTACCAACGAGCAGTACTTC

clone_size: once
d_call: -
v_call: TRBV3-1/TRBV3-2
j_call: TRBJ1-1
cdr3_aa: CASSQVRRLNTEAFF
cdr3_nt: TGTGCCAGCAGCCAAGTCCGACGGCTGAACACTGAAGCTTTCTTT

clone_size: -
d_call: TRBD1
v_call: TRBV11-3
j_call: TRBJ2-5
cdr3_aa: CASSFSLSLSGQASETQYF
cdr3_nt: TGTGCCAGCAGCTTTTCTCTCTCCCTGTCGGGACAGGCCTCAGAGACCCAGTACTTC

clone_size: -
d_call: -
v_call: TRBV25-1
j_call: TRBJ2-4
cdr3_aa: CASSAQGRGYKNIQYF
cdr3_nt: TGTGCCAGCAGTGCCCAAGGAAGGGGATACAAAAACATTCAGTACTTC

clone_size: -
d_call: -
v_call: TRBV18
j_call: TRBJ1-4
cdr3_aa: CAGNRRQDEKLFF
cdr3_nt: TGTGCCGGGAACAGGCGGCAGGATGAAAAACTGTTTTTT

clone_size: -
d_call: TRBD1
v_call: TRBV5-1
j_call: TRBJ1-4
cdr3_aa: CASSLVGVRGLGEKLFF
cdr3_nt: TGCGCCAGCAGCTTGGTGGGCGTCAGGGGGTTAGGTGAAAAACTGTTTTTT

clone_size: once
d_call: -
v_call: TRBV29-1
j_call: TRBJ1-4
cdr3_aa: CSVRVLPYEKLFF
cdr3_nt: TGCAGCGTTAGGGTTCTCCCCTATGAAAAACTGTTTTTT

clone_size: once
d_call: -
v_call: TRBV19
j_call: TRBJ2-3
cdr3_aa: CASSEGRGDTDTQYF
cdr3_nt: TGTGCCAGTAGTGAGGGCAGGGGGGACACAGATACGCAGTATTTT

clone_size: -
d_call: TRBD1
v_call: TRBV11-1
j_call: TRBJ2-3
cdr3_aa: CASSWQGEAADTQYF
cdr3_nt: TGTGCCAGCAGCTGGCAGGGGGAAGCGGCAGATACGCAGTATTTT

clone_size: -
d_call: TRBD2
v_call: TRBV15
j_call: TRBJ2-1
cdr3_aa: CATTRDSGVDYNEQFF
cdr3_nt: TGTGCCACCACCCGAGATAGCGGGGTCGACTACAATGAGCAGTTCTTC

clone_size: -
d_call: TRBD2
v_call: TRBV15
j_call: TRBJ2-3
cdr3_aa: CATSRDRGTSATDTQYF
cdr3_nt: TGTGCCACCAGCAGAGATCGCGGGACTAGCGCCACAGATACGCAGTATTTT

clone_size: -
d_call: TRBD2
v_call: TRBV11-3
j_call: TRBJ2-2
cdr3_aa: CASSLSSAGGFAGELFF
cdr3_nt: TGTGCCAGCAGCTTATCCTCGGCGGGAGGGTTCGCCGGGGAGCTGTTTTTT

clone_size: once
d_call: -
v_call: TRBV28
j_call: TRBJ1-4
cdr3_aa: CASHNRGTNEKLFF
cdr3_nt: TGTGCCAGCCACAATCGGGGGACAAATGAAAAACTGTTTTTT

clone_size: -
d_call: -
v_call: TRBV3-1/TRBV3-2
j_call: TRBJ2-7
cdr3_aa: CASSQDRYEQYF
cdr3_nt: TGTGCCAGCAGCCAAGACCGCTACGAGCAGTACTTC

clone_size: -
d_call: -
v_call: TRBV2
j_call: TRBJ1-4
cdr3_aa: CASSRLYEKLFF
cdr3_nt: TGTGCCAGCAGCCGACTCTACGAAAAACTGTTTTTT

clone_size: once
d_call: -
v_call: TRBV18
j_call: TRBJ2-7
cdr3_aa: CASSQEGSQYEQYF
cdr3_nt: TGTGCCAGCTCACAGGAGGGAAGTCAGTACGAGCAGTACTTC

clone_size: once
d_call: TRBD1
v_call: TRBV5-1
j_call: TRBJ2-7
cdr3_aa: CASSLRDSRYEQYF
cdr3_nt: TGCGCCAGCAGCCTCCGGGACAGCCGATACGAGCAGTACTTC

clone_size: few
d_call: TRBD1
v_call: TRBV7-8
j_call: TRBJ2-7
cdr3_aa: CASSWGQGNEQYF
cdr3_nt: TGTGCCAGCAGCTGGGGACAGGGCAACGAGCAGTACTTC

clone_size: -
d_call: -
v_call: TRBV5-1
j_call: TRBJ2-3
cdr3_aa: CASSLTDTQYF
cdr3_nt: TGCGCCAGCAGCTTAACAGATACGCAGTATTTT

clone_size: -
d_call: TRBD1
v_call: TRBV2
j_call: TRBJ1-5
cdr3_aa: CASLLREGQGNQPQHF
cdr3_nt: TGTGCCAGCCTCCTACGAGAGGGACAGGGGAATCAGCCCCAGCATTTT

clone_size: -
d_call: TRBD1
v_call: TRBV6-5
j_call: TRBJ2-7
cdr3_aa: CASSFRDRVYEQYF
cdr3_nt: TGTGCCAGCAGCTTCCGGGACAGGGTCTACGAGCAGTACTTC

clone_size: -
d_call: -
v_call: TRBV7-2
j_call: TRBJ1-2
cdr3_aa: CASSLGWGNHYGYTF
cdr3_nt: TGTGCCAGCAGCTTAGGCTGGGGCAACCACTATGGCTACACCTTC

clone_size: few
d_call: -
v_call: TRBV7-6
j_call: TRBJ1-6
cdr3_aa: CASSSSSGTASLPLHF
cdr3_nt: TGTGCCAGCAGCTCCAGCTCCGGGACTGCCTCCCTACCCCTCCACTTT

clone_size: -
d_call: -
v_call: TRBV18
j_call: TRBJ2-3
cdr3_aa: CASSPSSGQYDTQYF
cdr3_nt: TGTGCCAGCTCACCATCGAGCGGACAGTATGATACGCAGTATTTT

clone_size: -
d_call: -
v_call: TRBV4-1
j_call: TRBJ2-4
cdr3_aa: CASSQLRLVAKNIQYF
cdr3_nt: TGCGCCAGCAGCCAACTCAGACTAGTGGCCAAAAACATTCAGTACTTC

clone_size: -
d_call: TRBD1
v_call: TRBV29-1
j_call: TRBJ2-7
cdr3_aa: CSVAGTGGSYEQYF
cdr3_nt: TGCAGCGTCGCTGGGACAGGGGGCTCCTACGAGCAGTACTTC

clone_size: -
d_call: TRBD1
v_call: TRBV5-4
j_call: TRBJ2-7
cdr3_aa: CASSSGTVKAYEQYF
cdr3_nt: TGTGCCAGCAGCTCTGGGACAGTTAAAGCCTACGAGCAGTACTTC

clone_size: -
d_call: -
v_call: TRBV18
j_call: TRBJ1-1
cdr3_aa: CASSTVIMNTEAFF
cdr3_nt: TGTGCCAGCTCAACGGTTATCATGAACACTGAAGCTTTCTTT

clone_size: -
d_call: -
v_call: TRBV2
j_call: TRBJ1-1
cdr3_aa: CASNTGGGNTEAFF
cdr3_nt: TGTGCCAGCAACACGGGCGGGGGGAACACTGAAGCTTTCTTT